Listed below are T cell receptor beta chains from one sample, sequenced in a study of CD8+ T cells in alopecia areata. Some clones are missing from TCRdb's copy, which holds only in-frame ones; the method was immunoSEQ multiplex PCR. The data hold around 19,000 clones, with around 67% observed a single time. Sequenced: CD4+ Tregs sorted from blood. The receptors derive from a human donor with alopecia areata. The CDR3 runs from the conserved cysteine through the conserved F or W. The D gene is left open where the match is weak. The size entry is marked missing in some rows and otherwise reads once, few, many or a size class.

j_gene	d_gene	v_gene	abundance	CDR3aa	CDR3nt
TRBJ2-6	-	TRBV30	-	CAWSVPGTGANVLTF	TGTGCCTGGAGTGTACCAGGGACTGGGGCCAACGTCCTGACTTTC
TRBJ2-5	-	TRBV5-1	-	CASSLDRTNQETQYF	TGCGCCAGCAGCTTGGACAGGACCAACCAAGAGACCCAGTACTTC
TRBJ2-3	-	TRBV4-1	-	CASSQRAFGGAAADTQYF	TGCGCCAGCAGCCAAAGGGCCTTTGGAGGGGCAGCCGCAGATACGCAGTATTTT
TRBJ1-1	-	TRBV7-9	few	CASSFSDTEAFF	TGTGCCAGCAGCTTCTCGGACACTGAAGCTTTCTTT
TRBJ1-6	-	TRBV18	-	CASSPLAGSSYNSPLHF	TGTGCCAGCTCACCACTGGCAGGCAGCTCCTATAATTCACCCCTCCACTTT
TRBJ2-1	-	TRBV5-1	-	CASSFASDNEQFF	TGCGCCAGCAGCTTTGCTAGCGACAATGAGCAGTTCTTC
TRBJ1-1	TRBD1	TRBV30	few	CAWTRGPNTEAFF	TGTGCCTGGACGAGGGGGCCGAACACTGAAGCTTTCTTT
TRBJ2-2	-	TRBV7-8	-	CASIRTVATGELFF	TGTGCCAGCATACGGACAGTGGCCACCGGGGAGCTGTTTTTT
TRBJ1-5	-	TRBV7-7	-	CASRQVRQPQHF	TGTGCCAGCAGACAGGTGAGACAGCCCCAGCATTTT
TRBJ2-3	-	TRBV15	-	CATSRDRQADTQYF	TGTGCCACCAGCAGAGACCGACAGGCAGATACGCAGTATTTT
TRBJ1-5	-	TRBV7-2	-	CASSLARQSNQPQHF	TGTGCCAGCAGCTTAGCGAGGCAGAGCAATCAGCCCCAGCATTTT